Below, 13 T cell receptor beta chains from the same sample are listed, as sequenced in a study of cytomegalovirus exposure and HLA in healthy donors. The data were produced by immunoSEQ multiplex PCR, yet TCRdb's version contains in-frame clones alone and is incomplete. The sample gives approximately 230,000 clones, over 75% of which show up once; approximately 12% is in the top ten. Input material: PBMCs. The receptors stem from a man younger than 30 in good health and CMV-seropositive.

This clone was seen a handful of times. The genes are TRBV4-1 and TRBJ1-2, with 8 bases that match TRBD1. The CDR3 extends over 17 amino acids. J was trimmed by 2 bases and V by 0 bases; bases with no gene match: 8. Germline-derived CDR1 and CDR2 are MGHRA and YSYEKL. The CDR3 DNA follows: TGCGCCAGCAGCCAAGATGTGACAGGGGACCCGAACTATGGCTACACCTTC. Its protein product is CASSQDVTGDPNYGYTF.

Points on this clone: Other DNA sequences in this sample translate to the same CDR3. V is TRBV6-5 and J is TRBJ2-5; TRBD2 aligns across 7 bases. Germline assignment: CDR1 MNHEY and CDR2 SVGAGI. V trimming: 2 bases; J trimming: 4 bases; junction bases outside the gene matches: 1. The length of the CDR3 is 13 residues. In nucleotides, the CDR3 is TGTGCCAGCAGTTACGGCGGGAGAGAGACCCAGTACTTC. Translated, it gives CASSYGGRETQYF.

The chain recombines TRBV27 with TRBJ2-2; 8 bases map to TRBD1. CDR1 and CDR2 from the germline V gene are MNHEY and SMNVEV (reference sequence). The CDR3 has 14 amino acids. Trimming at V came to 8 bases and at J to 6 bases, leaving 8 bases not matched to a gene. CDR3 region: CASGAGGLAGELFF. CDR3 in DNA: TGTGCCAGCGGCGCAGGGGGCCTGGCCGGGGAGCTGTTTTTT.

The chain has TRBV6-5 and TRBJ2-3, with 7 bases matching TRBD2. The V and J ends lost 0 bases and 0 bases, in that order; junction bases with no gene match: 3. The CDR3 contains 16 residues. The V gene's germline CDR1 is MNHEY and CDR2 SVGAGI. The CDR3 reads CASSYSASGSTDTQYF. CDR3 sequence (DNA): TGTGCCAGCAGTTACTCTGCTAGCGGTAGCACAGATACGCAGTATTTT.

The chain has TRBV20-1 and TRBJ2-1, with D possibly matching TRBD2 (5 bases). This CDR3 spans 11 amino acids. V shed 1 base and J shed 11 bases, with 9 bases lying between them. The V gene's germline CDR1 is DFQATT and CDR2 SNEGSKA (reference sequence). CDR3 sequence reads: CSARVASQQFF. DNA for the CDR3: TGCAGTGCTAGAGTAGCGAGTCAGCAGTTCTTC.

The CDR3 loop reads CASSRGQGGFETQYF. The CDR3 region has the DNA TGCGCCAGCAGCCGGGGACAGGGGGGTTTTGAGACCCAGTACTTC. The chain is built from TRBV5-1 and TRBJ2-5, with 11 bases aligning to TRBD1. V lost 4 bases, J lost 5 bases, and 7 bases stayed unmatched. CDR1 is SGHRS, CDR2 YFSETQ, per germline. The CDR3 is made up of 15 amino acids.

The genes are TRBV11-3 and TRBJ2-1; TRBD2 aligns across 11 bases. After removal of 5 bases from V and 2 bases from J, the junction contained 5 bases not matched to a gene. CDR3 length: 16 residues. CDR1 and CDR2 (germline): SGHNT, YENEEA. This CDR3 reads CASSAGTSGPYNEQFF. The CDR3 DNA reads TGTGCCAGCAGCGCAGGGACTAGCGGACCCTACAATGAGCAGTTCTTC.

The rearrangement joins TRBV7-3 to TRBJ2-1; tentative D call: TRBD2 (5 bases). This CDR3 contains 15 residues. V was shortened by 4 bases and J by 2 bases, with 12 bases between the two germline ends. Germline CDR1 SGHTA, CDR2 FQGTGA. Here the CDR3 reads CASSSEEVPYNEQFF. CDR3 coding DNA: TGTGCCAGCAGCTCTGAGGAGGTTCCCTACAATGAGCAGTTCTTC.

This chain connects TRBV2 to TRBJ1-1; D call uncertain. Germline CDR1 SNHLY, CDR2 FYNNEI. The CDR3 is 11 amino acids. V gave up 8 bases and J gave up 4 bases, with 8 bases separating them. This CDR3 reads CASGIGTEAFF. CDR3 in DNA: TGTGCCAGCGGGATAGGCACTGAAGCTTTCTTT.

This chain uses TRBV5-1 with TRBJ2-1, with D perhaps assigned TRBD1 or TRBD2 (5 bases each). Per the germline V gene, CDR1 is SGHRS and CDR2 is YFSETQ. The CDR3 totals 16 residues. V dropped 0 bases and J dropped 2 bases, with 12 bases sitting between them. The CDR3 region has the DNA TGCGCCAGCAGCTTGGTCTGGGGGACGGCCTACAATGAGCAGTTCTTC. Its protein is CASSLVWGTAYNEQFF.

The genes are TRBV7-8 and TRBJ2-5; perhaps TRBD2 as D (5 bases). Trimming removed 4 bases from V and 2 bases from J, with 17 bases in between. This CDR3 spans 16 amino acids. CDR1 and CDR2 (germline): SGHVS, FQNEAQ. CDR3 coding DNA: TGTGCCAGCAGCTCGGGGATAGGACGGCCTCAAGAGACCCAGTACTTC. The encoded protein is CASSSGIGRPQETQYF.

The chain uses TRBV29-1 and TRBJ2-1; a possible D gene is TRBD2 (6 bases). This CDR3 contains 13 residues. Trimming cost V 7 bases and J 6 bases, with 16 bases left between them. Germline V CDR1 and CDR2: SQVTM, ANQGSEA. The CDR3 DNA reads TGCAGCGCCCCGGGACTGGGGAGCAATGAGCAGTTCTTC. It yields the protein CSAPGLGSNEQFF.

About this clone: Distinct nucleotide sequences in the sample also encode this CDR3. The V and J genes are TRBV27 and TRBJ2-7; D not certain. The CDR3 extends over 13 amino acids. CDR1 and CDR2 (germline): MNHEY, SMNVEV (reference sequence). Trimming took off 6 bases at V and 4 bases at J, with 13 bases between the two ends. The CDR3: CASSLAGAYEQYF. The CDR3 coding sequence is TGTGCCAGCAGCCTGGCCGGTGCGTACGAGCAGTACTTC.